This T cell receptor beta chain emerged from a study of cytomegalovirus exposure and HLA in healthy donors (dated by TCRdb to 2015 to 2018). In terms of the full investigation: An earlier analysis of some 600 of the donors reported 250 to 300 Gb of sequence data and 95 million to 120 million unique TCR beta sequences obtained from 180 million or so T cells. About 310 gigabases of sequencing data and approximately 85 million unique TCR sequences were included in an early release covering roughly 600 HLA-typed donors. Of the roughly 400 genotyped donors, 75% to 85% were placed in the genetic ancestry cluster associated with self-reported Caucasian donors. The study was designed to test whether signatures of past pathogen exposure could be identified by cataloging public T cell receptors. The study used immunosequencing to profile the T cell repertoires of approximately 640 subjects and linked those repertoires to cytomegalovirus serostatus. Besides the first cohort of around 670 subjects, a separate validation cohort made up of around 120 different subjects was used. To predict cytomegalovirus infection status, the study combined high-throughput TCR immunosequencing, statistical association of individual TCRs with disease status, and machine learning. To study patterns of TCR occurrence, a later analysis re-analyzed previously published TCR beta repertoires from several hundred donors and added high-resolution HLA genotyping. In the later analysis, no new phenotypic data were used to find candidate immune exposures; instead, reliance was placed on TCR beta sequences and their occurrence across donors. An earlier analysis of roughly 580 of the donors used high-throughput TCR beta sequencing to judge whether each TCR beta V gene segment behaved as functional or pseudogenic. Donor age, sex, ethnicity and CMV serostatus were compiled together with the repertoire data. A later genetic analysis used genome-wide SNP genotypes for about three fifths of the 666 donors, treating that subset as a discovery cohort. All discovery cohort repertoires had been generated using a single sequencing platform. Class I and class II HLA loci were covered by the typing at four-digit resolution. The number of donors typed differed by locus, with about 629-630 for A, B, C, DRB1 and DQB1, roughly 520 for DQA1, 600 to 610 for DPA1, and 450 to 480 for DPB1. Roughly five DR-DQ haplotypes were treated as single units for association and clustering because of strong linkage in the cohort. Across around 400 genotyped donors of the cohort, an average of roughly 230,000 unique TCR beta nucleotide sequences per donor were sequenced, and 15% to 20% of those sequences were non-productive.

A remark on this clone: This clone's antigen is unknown.

Library preparation used the immunoSEQ multiplex PCR assay. For the multiplex PCR, a mixture combining 60 forward primers for TCR Vbeta segments and 13 reverse primers for TCR Jbeta segments was used. The CDR3 region of rearranged TCR beta genes was amplified from genomic DNA by a multiplex PCR assay. Amplified TCR beta libraries were sequenced as 87-base-pair reads on the Illumina HiSeq System. On the authors' methods: A later analysis counted approximately 76 million unique TCR beta chains across the 550 to 800 repertoires, and some 11 million of these chains were shared by at least two donors. A nearest-neighbor algorithm error-corrected the raw reads and collapsed the reads into unique sequences, merging closely related sequences to remove PCR and sequencing errors. To assign V, D and J gene segments, CDR3 sequences were aligned to IMGT reference sequences. For a sequence to be retained, at least a six-nucleotide match to both a V gene segment and a J gene segment was required. A rearrangement was called productive if the CDR3 had no stop codons and remained in frame with V and J, and every other rearrangement was called non-productive. CDR3 was defined according to IMGT convention as the region running from the second conserved V-encoded cysteine to the conserved J-encoded phenylalanine. In an earlier analysis of roughly 610 of the donors, sequences lacking an unambiguous match to a single V gene segment were excluded. An earlier analysis of a few hundred of the donors called V segments functional above 56.7% productive rearrangements and segregating when the between-donor standard deviation exceeded 5%. A statistical classification framework was developed to diagnose cytomegalovirus status using the catalog of TCR beta chain sequences. In a later analysis, V and J genes were assigned by comparing TCR nucleotide sequences against IMGT/GENE-DB human TR gene sequences. A later analysis assigned CDR3 sequences and most-parsimonious VDJ recombination scenarios with the TCRdist pipeline. In a later analysis, each TCR beta chain was defined by its CDR3 amino acid sequence together with its V-gene family, and reads without a unique V-gene family were excluded. To address suspected cross-contamination and a sequencing artifact, a later analysis removed several hundred highly shared, low-generation-probability nucleotide sequences. In a later analysis, a clonal expansion index for each public chain was calculated from normalized within-repertoire ranks of inferred template counts. In a later analysis, generation probabilities were computed with a VDJ recombination model fitted to out-of-frame rearrangements, and the resulting probabilities were checked against IGoR. Hypergeometric tests were used in a later analysis to score TCR-TCR, TCR-HLA and TCR-CMV co-occurrence, with a repertoire-size bias correction applied to the TCR pairs. In a later analysis, false discovery rates were estimated by permuting HLA or CMV assignments 20 times. In a later analysis, co-occurring TCRs were grouped with DBSCAN, and TCRdist sequence similarity was added when clustering was performed within HLA-allele-positive subsets. For co-occurrence clustering, repertoires with fewer than 30,000 or more than 120,000 public chains were excluded, along with about five repertoires with anomalous nucleotide sharing. TCRdb holds this immuneACCESS table with in-frame rearrangements only. Some clones are missing; in checked studies, unresolved V genes explain under half, and the rest has no known cause. That table is the source of V, J and clone size, and D and trimming were worked out from the DNA. This sample's records show about 40,000 clones. The biggest ten clones account for 5% to 7.5% of the sample.

Study-level results and caveats: Correlated functional status among segregating V segments might reflect linkage disequilibrium, but an unknown experimental factor could not be ruled out. Because counts were too low, approximately 18 rarely observed V segments, including chromosome 9 orphons, were excluded from the earlier analysis of 500 to 700 of the donors. Most TCR sequences were observed very rarely across donors, whereas some public TCRs were present in many individuals. It was suggested by the authors that the approach could potentially be generalized to other disease states and immunological phenotypes. According to a later analysis, TCR association rates differed among HLA loci, with DRB1 alleles showing the most associated TCRs and HLA-C alleles showing the fewest. Immune exposure information for the cohort was limited to CMV serostatus. When HLA alleles, especially DR and DQ, strongly co-occurred, attributing TCR associations to individual alleles was difficult. A later genetic analysis associated a missense DCLRE1C variant with V-gene and J-gene trimming of TCR beta chains, and an independent cohort replicated the association. Because HLA typing was unavailable for some donors at each locus, only the typed subset was used in association tests. The classifier was reported to diagnose cytomegalovirus status with high specificity and sensitivity in both the original cohort and the validation cohort. A later analysis found that HLA-associated TCR beta chains were more clonally expanded and had lower generation probabilities than equally common non-associated chains. In a later analysis, several top co-occurrence clusters were reported to appear linked to parvovirus B19, influenza, CMV and Epstein-Barr virus. This cohort had only TCR beta chains sequenced, and the lack of alpha or paired-chain data limited which features could be detected. The presence/absence analyses assumed that sequencing depth was roughly uniform across donors, and that assumption may not be true. The study gave a list of 150 to 200 TCR beta chains associated with cytomegalovirus. In vitro tests confirmed that a few of the cytomegalovirus-associated TCR beta chains recognize cytomegalovirus antigens. A further reported finding was that TCR beta sequences accurately predicted the HLA-A and HLA-B alleles for most subjects in the first cohort. A cluster of highly shared sequence variants was judged likely to represent a technical artifact of the sequencing pipeline. Most CMV-associated TCR beta chains appeared to be HLA-restricted in a later analysis, and the HLA associations seemed to be driven largely by CMV exposure. According to a later genetic analysis, donors in an Asian-associated ancestry cluster had fewer N-insertions in productive TCRs than the approximately 700-donor mean. Broadly in line with IMGT annotations, most TCR beta V segments showed up in productive rearrangements about 87% or about 30% of the time in an earlier analysis of under 700 of the donors. Specific HLA alleles were associated with around 18,000 TCR beta sequences at a false discovery rate of 0.05 in a later analysis.

The cohort was made up of 650 to 700 healthy bone marrow donors. At the time of sampling, every cohort member was nominally healthy, though immune exposures that went unrecorded were likely present. The donor was CMV seronegative and belonged to the group of over 350 seronegative cohort members. A peripheral blood sample was collected from each donor, and TCR beta sequencing was performed on peripheral blood mononuclear cells. Genomic DNA was extracted from the blood cell samples with the Qiagen DNeasy Blood Extraction Kit. The sequencing input was PBMCs. The TCR originated in a man aged 25-45 years in good health and CMV-seronegative.

The encoded CDR3 is CSASPGGNQFF. The sequenced DNA is TGCAGTGCTAGCCCAGGGGGAAATCAGTTCTTC. This sequence uses TRBV20-1 and TRBJ2-1, with 7 central nucleotides matching TRBD1. Measured from the cysteine to the phenylalanine, the CDR3 is 11 residues long. The entry retains the CDR3 DNA only, 33 bases that are in frame from base 1. V trim: 3 bases; J trim: 13 bases; unmatched bases: 6. Reading the germline V gene (reference sequence) gives CDR1 DFQATT and CDR2 SNEGSKA.